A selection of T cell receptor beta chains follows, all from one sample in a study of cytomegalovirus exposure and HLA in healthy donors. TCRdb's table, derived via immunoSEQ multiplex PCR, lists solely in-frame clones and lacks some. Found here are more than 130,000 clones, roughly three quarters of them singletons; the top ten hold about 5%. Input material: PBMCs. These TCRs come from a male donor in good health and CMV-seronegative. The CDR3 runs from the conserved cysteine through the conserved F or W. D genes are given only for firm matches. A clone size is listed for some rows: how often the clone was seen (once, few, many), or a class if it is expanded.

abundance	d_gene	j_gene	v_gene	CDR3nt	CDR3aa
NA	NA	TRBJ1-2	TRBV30	TGTGCCTCCGCTTGGGCAATTGGCTACACCTTC	CASAWAIGYTF
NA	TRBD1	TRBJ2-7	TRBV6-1	TGTGCCAGCAAGGAGGTCGGGACAGGGAACTACGAGCAGTACTTC	CASKEVGTGNYEQYF
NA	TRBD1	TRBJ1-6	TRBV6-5	TGTGCCAGCAGTCTTGCCGGGACAGGGAATTCACCCCTCCACTTT	CASSLAGTGNSPLHF
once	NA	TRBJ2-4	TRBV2	TGTGCCAGCAGTGAAAGGGGGGGCGTTGCGGACCTGGCCAAAAACATTCAGTACTTC	CASSERGGVADLAKNIQYF
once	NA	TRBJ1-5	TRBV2	TGTGCCAGCAGTAAACAAGGGGCCAGCAATCAGCCCCAGCATTTT	CASSKQGASNQPQHF
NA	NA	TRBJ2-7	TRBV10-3	TGTGCCATCAGTGAGACCGGCGGTGCCTACGAGCAGTACTTC	CAISETGGAYEQYF
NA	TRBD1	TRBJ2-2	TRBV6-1	TGTGCCAGCAGTACCAGGGGGCCCACGACCGGGGAGCTGTTTTTT	CASSTRGPTTGELFF
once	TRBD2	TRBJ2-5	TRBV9	TGTGCCAGCAGCGTAGGGGGATCGGGGGGGGCTAGCCAAGAGACCCAGTACTTC	CASSVGGSGGASQETQYF
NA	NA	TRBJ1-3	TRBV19	TGTGCCAGTAGTTCTGACAGTCAGCGCACCATATATTTT	CASSSDSQRTIYF
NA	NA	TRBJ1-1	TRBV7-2	TGTGCCAGCAGCTTAACTCCCTCGCGGGCGGAGGGCACTGAAGCTTTCTTT	CASSLTPSRAEGTEAFF
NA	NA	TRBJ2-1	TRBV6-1	TGTGCCAGCAGTCGACACTCCTTCTCCTACAATGAGCAGTTCTTC	CASSRHSFSYNEQFF
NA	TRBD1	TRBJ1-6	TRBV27	TGTGCCAGCAGCCTGACAGGGGGCCAGATTTCACCCCTCCACTTT	CASSLTGGQISPLHF
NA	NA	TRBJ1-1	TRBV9	TGTGCCAGCAGCGTAGCCGAGGAGGGTAAAGCTTTCTTT	CASSVAEEGKAFF
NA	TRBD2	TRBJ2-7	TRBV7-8	TGTGCCAGCAGCTTATACAGCGGGGGGCCAGGGGAGCAGTACTTC	CASSLYSGGPGEQYF
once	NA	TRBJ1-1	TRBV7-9	TGTGCCAGCAGCTTAGAGCAGGAACAAGCTTTCTTT	CASSLEQEQAFF
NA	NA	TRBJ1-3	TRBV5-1	TGCGCCAGCAGCCCGGACAGCGGTGGAAACACCATATATTTT	CASSPDSGGNTIYF
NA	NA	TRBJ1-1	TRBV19	TGTGCCAGTAGTATAGGGAGCGTTTCTAGGGGGAACACTGAAGCTTTCTTT	CASSIGSVSRGNTEAFF
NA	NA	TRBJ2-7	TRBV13	TGTGCCAGCAGCACCCGAACATCGCGGGAGCAGTACTTC	CASSTRTSREQYF
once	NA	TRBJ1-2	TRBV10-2	TGCGCCAGCAGTGAGTCGTCACAAACCTACTATGGCTACACCTTC	CASSESSQTYYGYTF
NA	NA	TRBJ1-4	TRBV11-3	TGTGCCAGCATCCAGGGTAACGACGAAAAACTGTTTTTT	CASIQGNDEKLFF
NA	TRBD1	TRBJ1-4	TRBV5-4	TGTGCCAGCAGCGATGGACAGGGAGGAACCGGTGAAAAACTGTTTTTT	CASSDGQGGTGEKLFF
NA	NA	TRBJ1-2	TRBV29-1	TGCAGCGTTGATGCCATAATGAGGACACCGAAGGACGGCTACACCTTC	CSVDAIMRTPKDGYTF
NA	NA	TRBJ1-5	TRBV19	TGTGCCAGTAGTCTTGGACAGTTAAATCAGCCCCAGCATTTT	CASSLGQLNQPQHF
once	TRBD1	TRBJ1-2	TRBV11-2	TGTGCCAGCAGCTATAACGACAGGGTGGCGTTTGGCTACACCTTC	CASSYNDRVAFGYTF
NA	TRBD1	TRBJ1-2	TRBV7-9	TGTGCCAGCAGCCATCGGGACAGTATCTATGGCTACACCTTC	CASSHRDSIYGYTF
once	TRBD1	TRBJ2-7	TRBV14	TGTGCCAGCAGCCTGCGTCCCGGACAGGGGTCCTCCTACGAGCAGTACTTC	CASSLRPGQGSSYEQYF
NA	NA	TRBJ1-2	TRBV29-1	TGCAGCGTTGAAACTGGGGCAGCTAACTATGGCTACACCTTC	CSVETGAANYGYTF
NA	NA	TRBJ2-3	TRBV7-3	TGTGCCAGCAGCCGGGGAAGCACAGATACGCAGTATTTT	CASSRGSTDTQYF
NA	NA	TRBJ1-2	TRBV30	TGTGCCTGGAGTGCAGGGGACACCCGAATTCGGGGCTACACCTTC	CAWSAGDTRIRGYTF
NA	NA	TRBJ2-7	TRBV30	TGTGCCTGGAGCCCCCGAGGGACATTCGTCTACGAGCAGTACTTC	CAWSPRGTFVYEQYF
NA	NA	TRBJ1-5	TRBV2	TGTGCCAGCAGTGAAGAACAGGTTCAGCCCCAGCATTTT	CASSEEQVQPQHF
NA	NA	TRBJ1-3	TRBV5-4	TGTGCCAGCAGCTTGGGAGGAACTGGAAACACCATATATTTT	CASSLGGTGNTIYF
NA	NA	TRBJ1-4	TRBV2	TGTGCCAGTAACAGGGCCCTTAATGAAAAACTGTTTTTT	CASNRALNEKLFF
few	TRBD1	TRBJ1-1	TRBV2	TGTGCCAGCTCTGGACAGGGGTTGTCTGAAGCTTTCTTT	CASSGQGLSEAFF
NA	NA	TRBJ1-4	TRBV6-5	TGTGCCAGCCGGGGAGACTTTCAGAATGAAAAACTGTTTTTT	CASRGDFQNEKLFF
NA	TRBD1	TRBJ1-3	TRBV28	TGTGCCAGCAGCCTACCTGGTAGAACAGGGGTGTATTTT	CASSLPGRTGVYF
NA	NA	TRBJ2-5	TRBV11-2	TGTGCCAGCAGCTTCGGGTCCAGGGAAGAGACCCAGTACTTC	CASSFGSREETQYF
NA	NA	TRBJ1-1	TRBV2	TGTGCCAGCAGAACCGGACAGACGAACACTGAAGCTTTCTTT	CASRTGQTNTEAFF
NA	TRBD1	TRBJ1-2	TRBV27	TGTGCCAGCAGGCCACGCGGGACAGGGATGGATGGCTACACCTTC	CASRPRGTGMDGYTF
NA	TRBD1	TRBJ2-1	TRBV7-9	TGTGCCAGCAGCCCCCAACGGACAGGGTCCCTCTACAATGAGCAGTTCTTC	CASSPQRTGSLYNEQFF
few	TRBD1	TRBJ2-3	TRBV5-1	TGCGCCAGCAAAATAGGACAGGGACCAGATACGCAGTATTTT	CASKIGQGPDTQYF
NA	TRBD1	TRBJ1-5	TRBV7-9	TGTGCCAGCAGCCTCGGACAGGGGCATCAGCCCCAGCATTTT	CASSLGQGHQPQHF
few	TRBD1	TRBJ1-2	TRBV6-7	TGTGCCAGCCTAAAGACAGGGGGGCGGGATGGCTACACCTTC	CASLKTGGRDGYTF
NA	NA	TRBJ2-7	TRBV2	TGTGCCAGTAGGACAGGAGGGAACTCCTACGAGCAGTACTTC	CASRTGGNSYEQYF
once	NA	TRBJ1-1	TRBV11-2	TGTGCCAGCAGCGGACAGCCCTTGAGGGCTTTCTTT	CASSGQPLRAFF
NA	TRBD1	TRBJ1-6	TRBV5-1	TGCGCCAGCAGCTTGGATGGACAGGGGAAAATTCCCCTCCACTTT	CASSLDGQGKIPLHF
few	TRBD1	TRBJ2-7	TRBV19	TGTGCCAGTAGTATTAGCCAGGGGGACTACGAGCAGTACTTC	CASSISQGDYEQYF
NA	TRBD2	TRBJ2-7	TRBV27	TGTGCCAGCAGCACGCGGGGGAGGGGCATTTACGAGCAGTACTTC	CASSTRGRGIYEQYF
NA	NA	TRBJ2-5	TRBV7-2	TGTGCCAGCACCCCCCGCGTGGGAGGAGAGACCCAGTACTTC	CASTPRVGGETQYF
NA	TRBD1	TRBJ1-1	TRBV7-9	TGTGCCAGCAGCGTGTCGTGGGGGACAGGGGGCACTGAAGCTTTCTTT	CASSVSWGTGGTEAFF